The sequence of this T cell receptor (beta chain) was determined in a study of cytomegalovirus exposure and HLA in healthy donors. The wider study: Unique TCR beta sequences numbering 120 million or so came from about 179 million T cells in an earlier analysis.

Study-level results: Some highly shared sequence variants likely arose as a pipeline artifact. Later analysis reportedly placed an Asian-associated ancestry cluster below the roughly 630-donor mean in N-insertions.

It was with 60 Vbeta and 13 Jbeta primers that the PCR ran. The table came from immunoSEQ multiplex PCR; TCRdb's copy has only in-frame clones and leaves some out. Among approximately 88,000 clones, 76% were seen once, and the ten largest hold approximately 5%. The V and J ends lost 0 bases and 2 bases respectively, with 17 bases between them. CDR3 length: 17 amino acids. Germline values: CDR1 LGHNT, CDR2 FRNRAP. As regards this clone: Its antigen is not known.

This TCR came from a man aged 25-45 years in good health and CMV-seropositive. The sequencing input was PBMCs. J is TRBJ2-7 and V is TRBV12-5, with a possible D match to TRBD1 (6 bases). CDR3 sequence (DNA): TGTGCTAGTGGTTTGGTAGGGGACGGACAGTTGGCCTACGAGCAGTACGTC. It encodes CASGLVGDGQLAYEQYV.